This T cell receptor (beta chain) was recovered during a study of CD8 T cells in ankylosing spondylitis. Germline V CDR1 and CDR2: MNHEY, SVGEGT. CDR3 size: 15 residues. V was pared by 2 bases and J by 7 bases, with 7 bases of the junction left unmatched. MiXCR, applied by TCRdb to the 5' RACE reads, yields one record per CDR3 protein. There are some 220,000 distinct CDR3 sequences in the sample; about 7.3% occur only once, and about 14% lies in the top ten. This clonotype was counted ten times or more. Its antigen is not identified. The study's findings and limits: One TCR beta motif, made up of seven to nine highly homologous variants, appeared characteristic of ankylosing spondylitis blood.

The J gene is TRBJ1-4, the V gene TRBV6-2 or TRBV6-3; 7 bases align to TRBD1. The sequenced sample consisted of blood, either unsorted or a sorted T cell fraction (not recorded which). The receptor comes from a male donor with ankylosing spondylitis. CDR3 in amino acids: CASSYEDRMAEKLFF. CDR3 nucleotides: TGTGCCAGCAGTTACGAGGACAGGATGGCTGAAAAACTGTTTTTT.